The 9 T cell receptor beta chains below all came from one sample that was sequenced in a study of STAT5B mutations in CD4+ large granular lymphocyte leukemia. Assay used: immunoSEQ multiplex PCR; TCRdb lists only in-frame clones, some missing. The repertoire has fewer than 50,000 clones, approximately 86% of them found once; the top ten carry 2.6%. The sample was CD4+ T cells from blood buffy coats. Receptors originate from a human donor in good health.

CDR3 in DNA: TGTGCCAGTAGTTTCGAGGGGAGCACAGATACGCAGTATTTT. Amino acids: CASSFEGSTDTQYF. J is TRBJ2-3 and V is TRBV19; D assignment may be TRBD1 or TRBD2 (5 bases each). This CDR3 region has 14 residues. The V end lost 5 bases, the J end lost 0 bases, and 9 bases lay between the germline ends. Germline CDR1 and CDR2: LNHDA and SQIVND (reference sequence). The full variable domain, rest sourced from reference TRBV19 and TRBJ2-3, is DGGITQSPKYLFRKEGQNVTLSCEQNLNHDAMYWYRQDPGQGLRLIYYSQIVNDFQKGDIAEGYSVSREKKESFPLTVTSAQKNPTAFYLCASSFEGSTDTQYFGPGTRLTVL.

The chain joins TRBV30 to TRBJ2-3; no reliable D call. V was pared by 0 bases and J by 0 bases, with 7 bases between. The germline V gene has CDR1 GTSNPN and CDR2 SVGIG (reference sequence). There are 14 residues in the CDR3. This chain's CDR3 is CAWSVSGSTDTQYF. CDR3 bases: TGTGCCTGGAGTGTATCCGGGAGCACAGATACGCAGTATTTT.

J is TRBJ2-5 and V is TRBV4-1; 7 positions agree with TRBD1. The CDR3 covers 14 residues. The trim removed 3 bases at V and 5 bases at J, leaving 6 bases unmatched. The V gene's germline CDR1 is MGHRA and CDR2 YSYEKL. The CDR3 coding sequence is TGCGCCAGCAGCCAGGTACAGGGGAAGGAGACCCAGTACTTC. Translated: CASSQVQGKETQYF.

CDR3 nucleotides: TGCAGCGTTGAGGGCAGCTCTAATGAAAAACTGTTTTTT. It encodes CSVEGSSNEKLFF. The chain is built from TRBV29-1 and TRBJ1-4; no firm D call. V was shortened by 3 bases and J by 3 bases, with 8 bases between the two germline ends. Germline V gene sequence: CDR1 SQVTM, CDR2 ANQGSEA. The CDR3 sequence is 13 residues long.

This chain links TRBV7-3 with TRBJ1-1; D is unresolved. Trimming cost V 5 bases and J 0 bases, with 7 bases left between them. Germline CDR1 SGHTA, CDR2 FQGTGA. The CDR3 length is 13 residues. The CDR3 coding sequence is TGTGCCAGCAGCCAAGCAGTGAACACTGAAGCTTTCTTT. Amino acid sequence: CASSQAVNTEAFF. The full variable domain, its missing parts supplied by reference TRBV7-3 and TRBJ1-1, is GAGVSQTPSNKVTEKGKYVELRCDPISGHTALYWYRQSLGQGPEFLIYFQGTGAADDSGLPNDRFFAVRPEGSVSTLKIQRTERGDSAVYLCASSQAVNTEAFFGQGTRLTVV.

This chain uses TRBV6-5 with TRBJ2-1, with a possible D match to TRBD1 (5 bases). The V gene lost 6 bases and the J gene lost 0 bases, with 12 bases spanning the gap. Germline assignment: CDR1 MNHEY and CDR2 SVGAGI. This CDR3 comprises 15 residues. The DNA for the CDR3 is TGTGCCAGCAGGCGGCCAGGGAACTCCTACAATGAGCAGTTCTTC. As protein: CASRRPGNSYNEQFF.

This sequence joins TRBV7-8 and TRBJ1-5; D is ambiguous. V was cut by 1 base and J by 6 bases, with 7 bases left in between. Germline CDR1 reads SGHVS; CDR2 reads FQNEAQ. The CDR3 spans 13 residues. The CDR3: CASSLDMGQPQHF. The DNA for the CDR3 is TGTGCCAGCAGCTTAGATATGGGTCAGCCCCAGCATTTT.

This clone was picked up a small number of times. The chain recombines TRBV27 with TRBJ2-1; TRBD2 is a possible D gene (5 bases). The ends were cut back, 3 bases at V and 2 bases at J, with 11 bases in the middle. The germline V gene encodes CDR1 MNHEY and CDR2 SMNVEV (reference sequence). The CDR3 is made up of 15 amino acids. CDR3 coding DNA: TGTGCCAGCAGTTTGGTAGGAGGACCCTACAATGAGCAGTTCTTC. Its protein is CASSLVGGPYNEQFF.

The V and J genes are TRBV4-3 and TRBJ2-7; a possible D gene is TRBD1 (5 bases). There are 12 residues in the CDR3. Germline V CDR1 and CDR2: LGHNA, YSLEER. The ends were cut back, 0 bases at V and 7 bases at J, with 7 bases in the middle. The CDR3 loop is CASSQETGEQYF. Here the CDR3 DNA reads TGCGCCAGCAGCCAAGAAACAGGAGAGCAGTACTTC.